The source of this TCR beta chain is a study of PD-L1 blockade in urothelial cancer. Overall study: A median blood sample held 141,255 T cells and under 85,000 unique TCRs.

Here immunoSEQ multiplex PCR was the method, and the copy in TCRdb shows in-frame clones only, minus some. The table includes 100,000 or so clones, roughly nine tenths detected once. CDR1 is MNHEY and CDR2 is SMNVEV in the germline V gene (reference sequence). The CDR3 is 16 residues long. V gave up 3 bases and J gave up 3 bases, with 17 bases separating them. The sequenced sample was PBMCs, obtained around atezolizumab (anti-PD-L1) treatment. The sequence derives from an elderly woman with urothelial cancer. The chain recombines TRBV27 with TRBJ1-1; the D gene is possibly TRBD1 (6 bases). CDR3 amino acids: CASSFHINRVDTEAFF. The CDR3 bases are TGTGCCAGCAGTTTCCACATCAACAGGGTTGACACTGAAGCTTTCTTT.